This section outlines one TCR beta chain sequence together with its context. V was shortened by 7 bases and J by 6 bases, with 13 bases between the two germline ends. The CDR3 extends over 12 amino acids. CDR1 is SQVTM and CDR2 is ANQGSEA in the germline V gene. Profiled with immunoSEQ multiplex PCR; TCRdb holds only in-frame clones, not every one. The data contain about 94,000 clones, almost 96% of them singletons. This sample is part of a study of technical replicates of blood from a handful of donors. The sample comprised T cells isolated from PBMCs. The V gene is TRBV29-1, the J gene TRBJ2-1; possible D gene TRBD2, 6 bases. The receptor was isolated from a human donor in good health. This CDR3 reads CSGLAPSNEQFF. The CDR3 coding sequence is TGCAGCGGCCTAGCGCCTTCCAATGAGCAGTTCTTC.